The 17 T cell receptor beta chains listed next were all sequenced from one sample in a study of siplizumab effects on memory and regulatory T cells. The table came from immunoSEQ multiplex PCR; TCRdb's copy has only in-frame clones and leaves some out. The data hold tens of thousands of clones, with 91% observed a single time. Material: CD8+ T cells sorted from blood. The receptors were gathered from a human donor in good health.

The chain is built from TRBV27 and TRBJ2-7; tentatively, D is TRBD1 or TRBD2 (5 bases each). The V end was cut by 2 bases, the J end by 3 bases, with 14 bases between. Looked up from germline, CDR1 is MNHEY and CDR2 is SMNVEV (reference sequence). This CDR3 is built from 15 residues. The CDR3 nucleotides are TGTGCCAGCAGTTTAAGGGGAGACGTACTCTACGAGCAGTACTTC. Translated, it gives CASSLRGDVLYEQYF.

This clone has only one observation. The chain links TRBV5-6 to TRBJ1-3, with unresolved D. Germline lookup yields CDR1 SGHDT and CDR2 YYEEEE. The CDR3 spans 13 residues. With 2 bases removed from V and 3 bases from J, the gap between germline ends came to 6 bases. This chain's CDR3 is CASSLPLGNTIYF. DNA of the CDR3: TGTGCCAGCAGCTTACCGCTTGGAAACACCATATATTTT.

The chain is built from TRBV27 and TRBJ1-1; 7 nucleotides line up with TRBD1. Looked up from germline, CDR1 is MNHEY and CDR2 is SMNVEV (reference sequence). V lost 7 bases to trimming and J lost 3 bases; unmatched junction nucleotides: 5. The CDR3 length is 13 residues. In DNA, the CDR3 is TGTGCCAGCACCGGACAGGAGGACACTGAAGCTTTCTTT. It codes for CASTGQEDTEAFF.

Only one count was recorded for this clone. The V and J genes are TRBV7-2 and TRBJ1-6; no reliable D call. The CDR3 spans 11 residues. The germline V gene has CDR1 SGHTA and CDR2 FQGNSA. Trimming took off 1 base at V and 18 bases at J, with 10 bases between the two ends. The CDR3 nucleotides read TGTGCCAGCAGCTTAGGGGAGACACCCCACTTT. Its translation: CASSLGETPHF.

This clone came up once. J is TRBJ1-1 and V is TRBV5-4; D might be TRBD1 (6 bases). The CDR3 sequence is 13 residues long. V gave up 2 bases and J gave up 6 bases, with 11 bases separating them. Looked up from germline, CDR1 is SGHNT and CDR2 is YYREEE (reference sequence). The CDR3 bases are TGTGCCAGCAGCTTTCGCGGGGGGCCTGAAGCTTTCTTT. Protein product: CASSFRGGPEAFF.

The V and J genes are TRBV7-2 and TRBJ2-5; TRBD2 matches at 8 bases. In germline, CDR1 is SGHTA, CDR2 FQGNSA. The CDR3 extends over 14 amino acids. V was clipped by 1 base and J by 4 bases; unmatched bases: 2. CDR3 DNA sequence: TGTGCCAGCAGCTTAGGCGGGGGGATAGAGACCCAGTACTTC. Translated, it gives CASSLGGGIETQYF. The entire variable domain, with the rest obtained from reference TRBV7-2 and TRBJ2-5, is as follows: GAGVSQSPSNKVTEKGKDVELRCDPISGHTALYWYRQSLGQGLEFLIYFQGNSAPDKSGLPSDRFSAERTGGSVSTLTIQRTQQEDSAVYLCASSLGGGIETQYFGPGTRLLVL.

The CDR3 nucleotides read TGTGCCAGCAGTGAAATCGCGCCTGGGGAGCAGTACTTC. It yields the protein CASSEIAPGEQYF. The chain has TRBV6-1 and TRBJ2-7, with D hard to call. The V gene lost 2 bases and the J gene lost 7 bases, with 12 bases spanning the gap. CDR1 and CDR2 (germline): MNHNS, SASEGT. The CDR3 consists of 13 residues.

This chain links TRBV7-6 with TRBJ2-1; D is ambiguous. CDR1 is SGHVS, CDR2 FNYEAQ, per germline. This CDR3 is 15 amino acids long. The ends were cut back, 2 bases at V and 0 bases at J, with 8 bases in the middle. CDR3 bases: TGTGCCAGCAGCTTACAATTAGGCTCCTACAATGAGCAGTTCTTC. This encodes CASSLQLGSYNEQFF.

The rearrangement uses TRBV4-1 and TRBJ1-1; a weak D match, TRBD1 (5 bases). V dropped 3 bases and J dropped 1 base, with 12 bases sitting between them. The CDR3 contains 15 residues. The germline gives CDR1 MGHRA, CDR2 YSYEKL. The CDR3 DNA follows: TGCGCCAGCAGCCAGGGGGACGCCTGGAACACTGAAGCTTTCTTT. Translated, it gives CASSQGDAWNTEAFF.

This chain links TRBV7-9 with TRBJ2-5, with D unclear. V lost 1 base and J 5 bases, leaving 5 bases between the germline ends. The CDR3 has 12 residues. From germline, CDR1 is SEHNR and CDR2 FQNEAQ (reference sequence). The DNA of the CDR3 is TGTGCCAGCAGCTTAGGGCACGAGACCCAGTACTTC. It is translated as CASSLGHETQYF.

The chain combines TRBV5-6 with TRBJ1-5; D is ambiguous. The germline V gene encodes CDR1 SGHDT and CDR2 YYEEEE. The CDR3 contains 16 residues. V was pared by 4 bases and J by 0 bases, with 14 bases between. The CDR3 coding sequence is TGTGCCAGCAGCCGAACTCGGGCCAGTAGCAATCAGCCCCAGCATTTT. It yields the protein CASSRTRASSNQPQHF.

The chain couples TRBV27 to TRBJ2-2, with TRBD2 matching over 8 bases. The V gene end was trimmed by 3 bases and the J gene end by 7 bases; junction bases not matched to a gene: 7. CDR3 size: 15 residues. Germline V gene data show CDR1 as MNHEY and CDR2 as SMNVEV (reference sequence). CDR3 sequence: CASSFFSGNDGELFF. CDR3 in DNA: TGTGCCAGCAGTTTCTTTAGCGGGAATGACGGGGAGCTGTTTTTT.

Of note for this clone: The identical CDR3 is also encoded by other nucleotide sequences in the sample. V is TRBV30 and J is TRBJ2-7; the match to TRBD1 covers 10 bases. Germline V gene data show CDR1 as GTSNPN and CDR2 as SVGIG (reference sequence). The CDR3 extends over 14 amino acids. After removal of 2 bases from V and 3 bases from J, the junction contained 4 bases not matched to a gene. CDR3 sequence (DNA): TGTGCCTGGAGTCCCGGGACAGGGGACTACGAGCAGTACTTC. As protein: CAWSPGTGDYEQYF.

V gene TRBV6-6 combines with J gene TRBJ2-7, with D uncertain. Germline lookup yields CDR1 MNHNY and CDR2 SVGAGI (reference sequence). V dropped 10 bases and J dropped 5 bases, with 12 bases sitting between them. This CDR3 has 11 amino acids. CDR3 nucleotides: TGTGCCACCGGTTTTGGGAACGAGCAGTACTTC. This encodes CATGFGNEQYF.

This chain links TRBV11-3 with TRBJ2-1, with 13 bases aligning to TRBD2. Germline CDR1 SGHNT, CDR2 YENEEA. Trimming removed 5 bases from V and 2 bases from J; junction bases left unmatched: 12. This CDR3 is built from 19 residues. The CDR3 DNA is TGTGCCAGCAGCGCCTCCGGGACTAGCGGGAAATGGGCCTACAATGAGCAGTTCTTC. It yields the protein CASSASGTSGKWAYNEQFF.

The V call is TRBV7-2, the J call TRBJ1-2; 9 nucleotides align to TRBD1. There are 14 residues in the CDR3. CDR1 and CDR2 from the germline V gene are SGHTA and FQGNSA. V shed 5 bases and J 7 bases; nucleotides not matched to a gene: 8. DNA for the CDR3: TGTGCCAGCAGCCCGGACAGGGGAGATGGTGGCTACACCTTC. Amino acid sequence: CASSPDRGDGGYTF.

J is TRBJ1-2 and V is TRBV15; D perhaps matches TRBD1 (5 bases). Trimming removed 4 bases from V and 4 bases from J, with 19 bases in between. Germline V CDR1 and CDR2: LNHNV, YYDKDF (reference sequence). This CDR3 comprises 16 residues. The CDR3 region has the DNA TGTGCCACCAGCAAGTCAGACCGGGACGCACCCTATGGCTACACCTTC. It specifies CATSKSDRDAPYGYTF.